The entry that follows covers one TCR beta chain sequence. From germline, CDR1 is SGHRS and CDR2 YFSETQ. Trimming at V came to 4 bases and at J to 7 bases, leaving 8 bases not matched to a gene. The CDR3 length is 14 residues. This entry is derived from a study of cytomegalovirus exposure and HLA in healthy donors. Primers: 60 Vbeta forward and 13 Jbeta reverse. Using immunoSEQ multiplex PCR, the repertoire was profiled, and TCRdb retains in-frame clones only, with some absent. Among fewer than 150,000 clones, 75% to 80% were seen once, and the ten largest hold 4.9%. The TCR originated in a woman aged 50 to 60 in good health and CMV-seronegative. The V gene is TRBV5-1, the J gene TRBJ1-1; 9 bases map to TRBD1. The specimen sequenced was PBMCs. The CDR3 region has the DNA TGCGCCAGCAGCCGAGGGGACAGGGCGAATGAAGCTTTCTTT. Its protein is CASSRGDRANEAFF.